This T cell receptor (beta chain) derives from a study of response to subunit inactivated influenza vaccine. Concerning this clonotype: Its antigen is still unknown.

Study results and caveats: Each seasonal flu vaccination may recruit only limited new T cells, authors suggested.

Trimming pared 4 bases from V and 4 bases from J, leaving 21 bases between. This CDR3 contains 17 residues. The germline CDR1 and CDR2 sequences are MNHEY and SVGAGI. A single record per CDR3 protein comes from TCRdb applying MiXCR to the RT-PCR reads. Counted here are almost 600,000 distinct CDR3 sequences, roughly 15% occurring once; the ten biggest clones make up around 10%. This rearrangement joins TRBV6-5 to TRBJ2-3, with D unclear. The source is a man over 45 who received an inactivated influenza vaccine. Sample: PBMCs from blood, taken approximately 12 days after vaccination. The CDR3 DNA follows: TGTGCCAGCAGTTCCAGATTCCGGGCTACGGGTTCAGATACGCAGTATTTT. As protein: CASSSRFRATGSDTQYF.